A selection of T cell receptor beta chains follows, all from one sample in a study of CD8 T cells in ankylosing spondylitis. TCRdb fed the 5' RACE reads into MiXCR, producing one record per CDR3 protein. The repertoire has around 210,000 distinct CDR3 sequences, approximately 8% of them found once; the top ten carry more than 4.5%. Sample: blood, either unsorted or a sorted T cell fraction (not recorded which). These receptors were taken from a female donor with ankylosing spondylitis or in good health (not recorded which). Each CDR3 is given with its conserved first and last residue. The listing skips clone size in some rows; elsewhere it reads once, few, many or a size class.

V gene	J gene	clone size	CDR3 protein
TRBV10-3	TRBJ2-1	.	CAISEFRERGSEQFF
TRBV7-2	TRBJ1-1	many	CASSLEELWTEAFF
TRBV7-2	TRBJ2-7	.	CASSLRTGGTSSYEQYF
TRBV20-1	TRBJ2-2	many	CSARGLAGNTGELFF
TRBV11-2	TRBJ2-7	many	CASSRLAGAAYEQYF
TRBV29-1	TRBJ2-3	many	CSVRDVGTDTQYF
TRBV6-1	TRBJ1-5	many	CASSVGSVDQPQHF
TRBV7-9	TRBJ2-3	.	CASSLAGLAGDTQYF
TRBV28	TRBJ2-1	many	CATAGGLSYNEQFF
TRBV29-1	TRBJ2-2	many	CSVVDTVGELFF
TRBV4-1	TRBJ1-3	.	CASSQSSGVGNTIYF
TRBV5-5	TRBJ2-1	many	CASTTRQNEQFF
TRBV20-1	TRBJ2-3	many	CSAAPLAGNPTDTQYF
TRBV19	TRBJ1-1	.	CASSRQRAAEAFF
TRBV25-1	TRBJ1-1	few	CASSADDNTEAFF
TRBV4-3	TRBJ2-1	many	CASSQDVGTGWLQFF
TRBV5-6	TRBJ2-3	many	CASSLDGLSTDTQYF
TRBV6-6	TRBJ2-1	many	CASSWRFRREYGYEQFF
TRBV3-1	TRBJ1-2	many	CASSPPTGGGYTF
TRBV20-1	TRBJ1-2	many	CSPTGNYGYTF
TRBV10-3	TRBJ1-2	many	CAISESRADRPNYGYTF
TRBV5-4	TRBJ2-1	many	CASSPGTSGFSYNEQFF
TRBV20-1	TRBJ1-1	.	CSATTMNTEAFF
TRBV10-2	TRBJ1-4	many	CASSDTRGSPEVKLFF
TRBV12-3/TRBV12-4	TRBJ1-5	.	CASRDTGGGGNQPQHF
TRBV4-3	TRBJ2-5	many	CASSQGWDPGETQYF
TRBV15	TRBJ2-3	many	CATSRELVSTDTQYF
TRBV30	TRBJ1-2	.	CAWSSDRGCGYTF
TRBV6-1	TRBJ1-4	many	CASRTHDDEKLFF
TRBV27	TRBJ2-1	many	CASSGNSGGVGEQFF
TRBV5-1	TRBJ2-1	many	CASSLSSTTGVDNEQFF
TRBV5-6	TRBJ1-4	.	CASSPGQWSEKLFF
TRBV5-1	TRBJ2-7	many	CASRAGTSGYEQYF
TRBV5-6	TRBJ1-1	many	CASSGDGSNTEAFF
TRBV3-1	TRBJ1-4	many	CASSQEDRGSEKLFF
TRBV5-6	TRBJ2-1	many	CASRGLAGNSYNEQFF
TRBV7-2	TRBJ2-2	many	CASSLSTGGTGELFF
TRBV4-3	TRBJ2-1	many	CASSQDSGGGTYNEQFF
TRBV10-3	TRBJ2-1	many	CAIRDDRGLNNEQFF
TRBV7-2	TRBJ2-3	.	CASSLFRTDTDTQYF